The clone carrying this T cell receptor (beta chain) was seen ten or more times. This sample is part of a study of T-cell reconstitution after alpha-beta-depleted transplantation in children. This sample's TCRbeta library carried unique molecular identifier barcodes. From the PCR reads, TCRdb called clonotypes with MiXCR, one entry per CDR3 protein. Here the sample spans more than 85,000 distinct CDR3 sequences, 10% to 13% being singletons. The CDR3 has 14 residues. J lost 7 bases, V lost 3 bases, and 6 bases had no gene match. Here the sequenced sample was PBMCs from the stem cell graft donor, taken from the stem cell graft. The chain uses TRBV12-3 or TRBV12-4 and TRBJ2-1; 7 positions agree with TRBD2. The TCR sequence derives from a human donor who donated a stem cell graft to a child with acute lymphoblastic leukemia. The CDR3 sequence: CASSFLLARNEQFF. The CDR3 region has the DNA TGTGCCAGCAGTTTCCTACTAGCGCGGAATGAGCAGTTCTTC.